This entry lists 23 T cell receptor beta chains sequenced from one sample in a study of identical twins (dated by TCRdb to 2016 to 2017). Libraries were constructed by 5' RACE. These reads were obtained on an Illumina HiSeq 2000. TCRdb trimmed the raw reads at Q25, called clones with MiXCR and kept productive beta chains. Identical CDR3 protein sequences are pooled into one entry, listed with their most common genes and DNA. A total of hundreds of thousands of distinct CDR3 sequences appear in this sample, more than 6.5% of them only once. Of the sample, over 2% falls within the top ten clones. These data also featured in a second study, about yellow fever vaccine responses in identical twins.

The specimen was memory (CD45RO+) T cells sorted from blood. The intended sense of this specimen's cell subset or site label: CD45RO+ enriched T cells. These receptors came from a woman aged 18 to 35 in good health.

The rearrangement joins TRBV20-1 to TRBJ2-7, with 7 bases that match TRBD1. Germline V CDR1 and CDR2: DFQATT, SNEGSKA (reference sequence). CDR3 length: 13 amino acids. The junction had 7 bases not matched to a gene; V was cut back by 6 bases and J by 2 bases. CDR3 DNA: TGCAGTGCAACGGGGACAGATACCTACGAGCAGTACGTC. Translated, it gives CSATGTDTYEQYV.

The sample holds many counts of this clonotype. For the CDR3, the DNA is TGTGCCAGCAGCCTCGACAGGGGGCCCTATGGCTACACCTTC. It is translated as CASSLDRGPYGYTF. V gene TRBV3-1 combines with J gene TRBJ1-2; 10 nucleotides match TRBD1. Germline CDR1 reads LGHDT; CDR2 reads YNNKEL (reference sequence). J gave up 4 bases and V 4 bases, and 3 bases lay outside the gene matches. The CDR3 contains 14 residues.

The chain carries TRBV11-2 and TRBJ2-6; D not resolved. V was cut by 2 bases and J by 0 bases, with 11 bases left in between. This CDR3 contains 17 residues. Germline V lookup: CDR1 SGHAT, CDR2 FQNNGV. CDR3 sequence: CASSLSVKGSGANVLTF. DNA for the CDR3: TGTGCCAGCAGCTTATCCGTGAAGGGCTCTGGGGCCAACGTCCTGACTTTC.

The chain joins TRBV24-1 to TRBJ2-3; 10 bases are a match to TRBD1. The CDR3 length is 17 residues. CDR1 and CDR2 (germline): KGHDR, SFDVKD. V trimming: 4 bases; J trimming: 5 bases; junction bases outside the gene matches: 11. The DNA for the CDR3 is TGTGCCACCAGTGAGCCTGGGACAGGGGTTAAAAAAGATACGCAGTATTTT. Protein: CATSEPGTGVKKDTQYF.

This chain connects TRBV15 to TRBJ2-1; 8 nucleotides match TRBD2. The CDR3 has 14 amino acids. V shed 7 bases and J 7 bases; nucleotides not matched to a gene: 9. Germline CDR1 and CDR2: LNHNV and YYDKDF (reference sequence). Here the CDR3 DNA reads TGTGCCACCAAGCGGCGGGAGGTTATAAATGAGCAGTTCTTC. It specifies CATKRREVINEQFF. Combining the CDR3 with reference TRBV15 and TRBJ2-1 gives the whole variable domain DAMVIQNPRYQVTQFGKPVTLSCSQTLNHNVMYWYQQKSSQAPKLLFHYYDKDFNNEADTPDNFQSRRPNTSFCFLDIRSPGLGDTAMYLCATKRREVINEQFFGPGTRLTVL.

This clonotype occurred a few times. The chain employs TRBV29-1 and TRBJ2-7; D might be TRBD2 (5 bases). The CDR3 extends over 15 amino acids. V lost 1 base and J lost 0, with 13 bases in between. CDR1 and CDR2 from the germline V gene are SQVTM and ANQGSEA. CDR3 coding DNA: TGCAGCGTTGAAGTCGGCTTTGGGAGCTCCTACGAGCAGTACTTC. It specifies CSVEVGFGSSYEQYF.

Turning to this clonotype: Compared with germline, one end of the junction differs, possibly owing to a read error. The chain carries TRBV28 and TRBJ2-7, with 8 bases identical to TRBD2. CDR3 length: 17 amino acids. Germline values: CDR1 MDHEN, CDR2 SYDVKM. The CDR3 region has the DNA TGTGCCAGCACAAGAATACCCGGGACTAGTCACTCCTACCAGCAGTACTTC. Its translation is CASTRIPGTSHSYQQYF.

The chain joins TRBV1 to TRBJ2-7. TRBV1 is flagged as a pseudogene. The CDR3 sequence is 13 residues long. The CDR3 DNA is TGCACCAGCAGCTTCCGGGACTGCTACGAGCAGTACTTC. This encodes CTSSFRDCYEQYF.

The V call is TRBV7-9, the J call TRBJ2-2; perhaps TRBD1 as D (6 bases). This CDR3 comprises 16 residues. Deletions cut 1 base from V and 2 bases from J, with 11 bases between. Germline CDR1 SEHNR, CDR2 FQNEAQ (reference sequence). DNA of the CDR3: TGTGCCAGCAGCTTAGGGAGGACAGTTAACACCGGGGAGCTGTTTTTT. Translation: CASSLGRTVNTGELFF.

V gene TRBV20-1 combines with J gene TRBJ2-7; no firm D call. V was clipped by 0 bases and J by 0 bases, with 12 bases between them. The CDR3 is made up of 15 amino acids. CDR1 and CDR2 from the germline V gene are DFQATT and SNEGSKA (reference sequence). CDR3 DNA sequence: TGCAGTGCTAGAGATCTGGTCATGAGCTCCTACGAGCAGTACTTC. Protein: CSARDLVMSSYEQYF.

This clonotype was found many times. The genes are TRBV12-3 or TRBV12-4 and TRBJ2-1, with TRBD2 as a possible D gene (5 bases). The CDR3 length is 15 residues. Trimming took 9 bases from V and 0 from J, leaving 15 bases between them. Here the CDR3 reads CASKVDLASYNEQFF. CDR3 coding DNA: TGTGCCAGTAAGGTGGACCTAGCCTCCTACAATGAGCAGTTCTTC.

This clonotype has at least ten counts. CDR3 nucleotides: TGCAGTGCTAGGTCCGGAAGCCCTGGAAACACCATATATTTT. It yields the protein CSARSGSPGNTIYF. This chain uses TRBV20-1 with TRBJ1-3, with D uncertain. The germline gives CDR1 DFQATT, CDR2 SNEGSKA (reference sequence). Trimming took 3 bases from V and 2 from J, leaving 11 bases between them. CDR3 length equals 14 residues.

This clonotype was counted at least ten times. The J gene is TRBJ2-1, the V gene TRBV4-2; D is perhaps TRBD2 (6 bases). This CDR3 has 16 amino acids. CDR1 and CDR2 (germline): LGHNA, YNFKEQ. V gave up 2 bases and J gave up 6 bases, with 17 bases separating them. For the CDR3, the DNA is TGTGCCAGCAGCCAAACGCTAGCGTCGGATGCCAATGAGCAGTTCTTC. It is translated as CASSQTLASDANEQFF.

This clonotype was seen many times. The V gene is TRBV27, the J gene TRBJ1-3; D remains unclear. The V and J ends lost 3 bases and 4 bases respectively, with 7 bases between them. CDR1 MNHEY and CDR2 SMNVEV come from the germline V gene (reference sequence). The CDR3 is 13 amino acids. CDR3 amino acids: CASSLAIGNTIYF. The CDR3 bases are TGTGCCAGCAGTTTGGCGATAGGAAACACCATATATTTT.

This clonotype turned up a few times. The chain joins TRBV2 to TRBJ1-5, with a tentative D call TRBD1 (6 bases). The CDR3 runs 13 residues. V lost 7 bases, J lost 7 bases, and 14 bases lay in between. Germline CDR1 SNHLY, CDR2 FYNNEI. The CDR3 DNA sequence: TGTGCCAGCACGGGGGGGCTACAGCAGCCCCAGCATTTT. This sequence encodes CASTGGLQQPQHF.

The CDR3, as DNA: TGTGCCAGCAGCTTACCGCAGGGGTTCAAAGATGGCTACACCTTC. Translation: CASSLPQGFKDGYTF. This chain joins TRBV5-4 and TRBJ1-2; tentative D call: TRBD1 (6 bases). V lost 2 bases and J 6 bases, leaving 17 bases between the germline ends. CDR1 and CDR2 (germline): SGHNT, YYREEE (reference sequence). The CDR3 has 15 amino acids.

CDR3 loop: CASSPRVAVSTDTQYF. The CDR3 DNA follows: TGTGCCAGCTCACCCCGGGTAGCGGTTAGCACAGATACGCAGTATTTT. The chain is built from TRBV18 and TRBJ2-3, with D possibly TRBD2 on 6 matching bases. V shed 3 bases and J shed 0 bases, with 13 bases lying between them. The germline V gene has CDR1 KGHSH and CDR2 LQKENI. The CDR3 consists of 16 residues.

In this sample, this clonotype turned up many times. This sequence joins TRBV10-3 and TRBJ2-1; TRBD2 aligns across 8 bases. This CDR3 spans 12 amino acids. Germline V CDR1 and CDR2: ENHRY, SYGVKD. With V trimmed by 7 bases and J by 5 bases, 1 base remained unmatched. CDR3 amino acids: CAIKGLDNEQFF. The DNA of the CDR3 is TGTGCCATCAAGGGACTAGACAATGAGCAGTTCTTC.

This clonotype has more than one count but fewer than ten. The chain links TRBV3-1 to TRBJ2-1; 11 bases match TRBD2. The V gene end was trimmed by 5 bases and the J gene end by 4 bases; junction bases not matched to a gene: 7. Germline CDR1 reads LGHDT; CDR2 reads YNNKEL (reference sequence). This CDR3 has 16 amino acids. This CDR3 reads CASSDGTSGNYNEQFF. The CDR3 DNA sequence: TGTGCCAGCAGCGACGGGACTAGCGGAAATTACAATGAGCAGTTCTTC.

The J gene is TRBJ2-3, the V gene TRBV9, with 12 bases matching TRBD1. The CDR3 covers 16 residues. In germline, CDR1 is SGDLS, CDR2 YYNGEE. The V and J ends lost 3 bases and 4 bases, in that order; junction bases with no gene match: 6. In DNA, the CDR3 is TGTGCCAGCAGCGAGAGAGGGACAGGGGGCGCAGATACGCAGTATTTT. It translates to CASSERGTGGADTQYF.

The sample holds a few counts of this clonotype. This chain uses TRBV6-5 with TRBJ1-5; maybe TRBD1 (6 bases). This CDR3 is built from 15 residues. Trimming took off 6 bases at V and 0 bases at J, with 12 bases between the two ends. Germline CDR1 MNHEY, CDR2 SVGAGI. This chain's CDR3 is CASRLQGYSNQPQHF. CDR3 DNA: TGTGCCAGCAGGTTACAGGGTTATAGCAATCAGCCCCAGCATTTT.

The chain links TRBV19 to TRBJ2-5; D is perhaps TRBD1 or TRBD2 (5 bases each). The CDR3 runs 15 residues. V lost 3 bases, J lost 5 bases, and 16 bases lay in between. The germline CDR1 and CDR2 sequences are LNHDA and SQIVND (reference sequence). The CDR3 loop reads CASSIGQGRGETQYF. CDR3 coding DNA: TGTGCCAGTAGTATCGGCCAGGGTAGAGGGGAGACCCAGTACTTC. The whole variable domain, filled in from reference TRBV19 and TRBJ2-5, reads DGGITQSPKYLFRKEGQNVTLSCEQNLNHDAMYWYRQDPGQGLRLIYYSQIVNDFQKGDIAEGYSVSREKKESFPLTVTSAQKNPTAFYLCASSIGQGRGETQYFGPGTRLLVL.

This clonotype was detected many times. The chain employs TRBV15 and TRBJ2-1; the match to TRBD2 covers 12 bases. The CDR3 contains 19 residues. Germline V gene lookup returns CDR1 LNHNV and CDR2 YYDKDF (reference sequence). V gave up 4 bases and J gave up 7 bases; unmatched junction bases: 17. CDR3 sequence reads: CATSISGLAGPGGPNEQFF. The CDR3 DNA reads TGTGCCACCAGCATTTCGGGACTAGCGGGCCCCGGGGGGCCTAATGAGCAGTTCTTC.